The present T cell receptor (beta chain) was sequenced within a study of tumor-infiltrating lymphocytes in primary liver carcinoma. Study-wide results and limits: Tumor-adjacent and tumor-blood pairs shared a smaller degree of overlap than tumor region pairs.

The input was approximately 500 ng total RNA; TCR beta cDNA was made from it with a constant-region primer. Three rounds of nested multiplex PCR with slightly modified ARM-PCR produced TCR beta libraries. Primers for the first two PCR rounds were TRBV1-TRBV30 forward primers and a C-beta reverse primer (about 10 cycles per round). TCRdb independently ran MiXCR on the multiplex PCR reads; one entry per CDR3 protein. The sample lists about 32,000 distinct CDR3 sequences, around 74% occurring once. This clonotype was seen more than once but under ten times. The target antigen is unknown. Germline and junction disagree at one end, which may indicate a read error. For each extraction, RNA and DNA were obtained together from about 21-30 mg of unsorted bulk tissue. Germline CDR1 and CDR2: SGHAT and FQNNGV. The CDR3 has 13 amino acids.

This receptor was obtained from a man aged 35-49 years with primary liver carcinoma and hepatitis B virus infection. Sequenced input: liver tumor tissue from sampling region 4. The subset was: tumor region T4, right-lateral pole. V and J are TRBV11-2 and TRBJ2-1; D gene unclear. The CDR3 DNA reads TGTGCCAGCAACTTAGCTCGTAACAATGTGCAGTTCTTC. Its protein is CASNLARNNVQFF.